The entry that follows covers one TCR beta chain sequence. V lost 5 bases and J lost 4, with 16 bases in between. Looked up from germline, CDR1 is LNHDA and CDR2 is SQIVND (reference sequence). The length of the CDR3 is 15 residues. Participants, about 18 to 89 years old, spanned under 30 US areas. These data belong to a study of blood T cell repertoires in COVID-19. Authors' data handling: Using reference gene primer amplification, nucleated cell counts were estimated. Produced via immunoSEQ multiplex PCR; TCRdb's table is partial and in-frame only. V and J calls and clone size are copied from that table; D and trimming were computed from the DNA. The sample has hundreds of thousands of clones, 75% to 90% seen once.

The sequenced material came from PBMCs or T cells enriched from blood (not recorded which). This sequence joins TRBV19 and TRBJ2-3; a possible D gene is TRBD1 (6 bases). The receptor was derived from a woman between 18 and 29 years old who had recovered from COVID-19. The DNA of the CDR3 is TGTGCCAGTAGTGCCACAGGGATGGACGCAGATACGCAGTATTTT. Amino acid sequence: CASSATGMDADTQYF.